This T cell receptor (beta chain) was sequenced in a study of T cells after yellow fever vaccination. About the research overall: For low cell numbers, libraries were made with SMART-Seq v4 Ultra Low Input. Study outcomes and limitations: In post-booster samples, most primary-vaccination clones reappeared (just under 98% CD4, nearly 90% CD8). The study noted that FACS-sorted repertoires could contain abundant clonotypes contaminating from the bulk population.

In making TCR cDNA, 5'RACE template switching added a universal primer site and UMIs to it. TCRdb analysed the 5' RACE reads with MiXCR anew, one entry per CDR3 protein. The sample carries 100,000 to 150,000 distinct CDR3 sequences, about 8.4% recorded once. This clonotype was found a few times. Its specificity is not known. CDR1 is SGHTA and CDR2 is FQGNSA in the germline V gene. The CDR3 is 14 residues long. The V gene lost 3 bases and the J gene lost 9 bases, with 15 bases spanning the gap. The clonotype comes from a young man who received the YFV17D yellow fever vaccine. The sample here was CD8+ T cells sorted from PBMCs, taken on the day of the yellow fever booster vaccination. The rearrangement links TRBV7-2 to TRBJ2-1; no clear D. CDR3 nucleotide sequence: TGTGCCAGCAGCTTCCGTACTCGGCAAAGTGAGCAGTTCTTC. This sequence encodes CASSFRTRQSEQFF.